One sample yielded the 4 T cell receptor beta chains listed below, sequenced in a study of control samples from healthy donors and cancer patients. Here immunoSEQ multiplex PCR was the method, and the copy in TCRdb shows in-frame clones only, minus some. The table has approximately 51,000 clones, 80% seen once. Material for sequencing was blood. These receptors were collected from a man between 65 and 85 years old in good health.

The chain uses TRBV7-9 and TRBJ2-5, with 9 positions matching TRBD1. The V segment lost 6 bases and the J segment 5 bases; nucleotides outside the gene matches: 7. CDR3 length equals 14 residues. CDR1 SEHNR and CDR2 FQNEAQ come from the germline V gene (reference sequence). The CDR3, as DNA: TGTGCCAGCAGTACTACAGGGGGCGGCGAGACCCAGTACTTC. It translates to CASSTTGGGETQYF.

The V gene is TRBV19, the J gene TRBJ2-7; D ambiguous. Trimming cost V 8 bases and J 4 bases, with 12 bases left between them. The germline V gene has CDR1 LNHDA and CDR2 SQIVND (reference sequence). CDR3 size: 12 residues. Here the CDR3 reads CASENSNYEQYF. CDR3 sequence (DNA): TGTGCCAGTGAAAACAGTAATTACGAGCAGTACTTC.

This sequence joins TRBV5-1 and TRBJ1-1, with D tentatively TRBD1 (6 bases). This CDR3 has 14 residues. Germline V lookup: CDR1 SGHRS, CDR2 YFSETQ. V lost 2 bases and J 5 bases, leaving 13 bases between the germline ends. CDR3 sequence reads: CASSFGTSETEAFF. CDR3 coding DNA: TGCGCCAGCAGCTTCGGGACATCCGAGACTGAAGCTTTCTTT.

The J gene is TRBJ1-5, the V gene TRBV28; 7 bases line up with TRBD1. The CDR3 length is 15 residues. Germline values: CDR1 MDHEN, CDR2 SYDVKM. Losses at the gene ends were 4 bases for V and 3 bases for J; bases not matched to a gene: 6. The CDR3 nucleotides read TGTGCCAGCAGTTCACCCACAGGGGTCAATCAGCCCCAGCATTTT. The encoded protein is CASSSPTGVNQPQHF.